The following is a T cell receptor beta chain sequence with its context. Its antigen is currently not known. Base qualities are not at hand, and no much larger clone is one base apart. The CDR3 goes from the cysteine to the phenylalanine over 14 residues. The only DNA kept is the CDR3, 42 bases in frame from the first base. CDR1 and CDR2 are read off the germline V gene as MNHEY and SVGAGI. V lost 2 bases and J lost 2 bases; the stretch between them is 8 bases long. The treatment or condition label of this sample denotes: live attenuated yellow fever vaccine strain. At each blood-draw timepoint, two biological replicates of bulk PBMCs were obtained. A standard Ficoll-Paque protocol was used to isolate PBMCs from peripheral blood. TriZol was used to extract RNA from bulk PBMCs, CD4 and CD8 fractions, and dextramer-positive and dextramer-negative fractions. The sample originates from a study of T cells after yellow fever vaccination (dated by TCRdb to between 2019 and 2020). Describing the broader study: The SMART-Seq v4 Ultra Low Input RNA kit was used to prepare libraries from fractions with low cell numbers. Bulk TCR alpha and beta repertoires were sequenced longitudinally to track T-cell clones before and after primary and booster YFV17D yellow fever vaccination. Blood was drawn at multiple timepoints before and after primary and secondary immunization, with bulk PBMC replicates and cell subsets isolated. Two healthy male donors, one aged 18 to 30 and one aged 30 to 39 years, were included in the cohort.

What the work shows at the level of the full study, not this receptor alone: The secondary T-cell response was weaker than the primary response but faster, peaking on day 5 instead of day 15. A small fraction of clonotypes showed up in both the CD4 and CD8 compartments, probably as a result of convergent recombination. The study included only two donors, which limits how far the findings can be generalized. Computational filtering was required because FACS-sorted repertoires could contain abundant contaminating clonotypes from the bulk population. After the booster, most clones that had expanded after primary vaccination were detected again (approximately 95% of CD4 and 88% of CD8), suggesting broad maintenance of memory.

Sequencing was performed on an Illumina NovaSeq 6000. TCR cDNA was made using 5'RACE template switching, a step that added a universal primer site and unique molecular identifiers. cDNA synthesis was primed from both the TCR alpha and TCR beta constant segments. Libraries were amplified in two PCR steps, with sample barcodes and sequencing adapters added in the second step. Sequencing of libraries was performed on Illumina HiSeq 2500 (2x100 bp) or NovaSeq (2x150 bp). On the study's bioinformatics: Demultiplexing of reads and collapsing into UMI consensus sequences were performed with MIGEC, and V(D)J alignment was carried out with MiXCR. Using edgeR on replicate PBMC samples, clonotypes were called vaccine-responding if FDR was below 0.01 and the log2 fold change was above 5 up to day 15. Each bulk clonotype was labeled CD4 or CD8 based on which sequenced repertoire, CD4 or CD8, contained the clonotype at higher abundance. In-frame beta chains were kept once TCRdb had trimmed the public reads at Q25 with fastp and called clones with MiXCR. Identical CDR3 protein sequences are pooled into one entry, listed with their most common genes and DNA. TCRdb's processing, not the study's, gives the V and J calls here. The sample table contains around 310,000 distinct CDR3 sequences; only one count was recorded for 3% to 4.5% of them. Of the sample, more than 20% falls within the top ten clones.

The chain is assembled from TRBV6-5 and TRBJ2-3; the D segment cannot be called with confidence. The TCR comes from a man aged 18 to 30 who received the YFV17D yellow fever vaccine. This sample comprised PBMCs, obtained 5 days after the yellow fever booster vaccination. CDR3 protein: CASSYATLTDTQYF. The DNA is TGTGCCAGCAGTTACGCCACCCTCACAGATACGCAGTATTTT.